The 7 T cell receptor beta chains below were found in one sample sequenced in a study of CD8+ T cells in alopecia areata. Sequencing templates came from extracted RNA that was reverse transcribed into cDNA. Profiling relied on immunoSEQ multiplex PCR, and the TCRdb table lists in-frame clones only, not all of them. The sample records some 150,000 clones, about 85% being singletons. The treatment is: oral pan-JAK inhibitor, 5-10 mg twice daily. The sequencing used CD8+ T cells sorted from blood, collected at week 4, from a patient treated with tofacitinib. These receptors were obtained from a human donor with alopecia areata.

The rearrangement joins TRBV29-1 to TRBJ2-6; D unresolved. Germline CDR1 reads SQVTM; CDR2 reads ANQGSEA. The germline V and J ends were trimmed by 2 bases and 0 bases, with 8 bases remaining between them. The CDR3 is 15 amino acids. The CDR3 sequence is CSVERLDSGANVLTF. CDR3 in DNA: TGCAGCGTTGAAAGGTTAGACTCTGGGGCCAACGTCCTGACTTTC.

The chain recombines TRBV27 with TRBJ1-2; 7 nucleotides align to TRBD1. This CDR3 has 15 amino acids. CDR1 and CDR2 (germline): MNHEY, SMNVEV (reference sequence). The trim removed 6 bases at V and 8 bases at J, leaving 15 bases unmatched. CDR3 bases: TGTGCCAGCAGCCTGGGCCCAGACAGGGTTAACGGCTACACCTTC. Amino acid sequence: CASSLGPDRVNGYTF.

This chain connects TRBV19 to TRBJ1-1, with D unresolved. Germline V gene lookup returns CDR1 LNHDA and CDR2 SQIVND (reference sequence). The V gene lost 6 bases and the J gene lost 5 bases, with 10 bases spanning the gap. CDR3 size: 12 residues. The CDR3 is CASSIIGTEAFF. DNA of the CDR3: TGTGCCAGTAGCATCATAGGGACTGAAGCTTTCTTT.

The sample holds one count of this clone. The rearrangement links TRBV7-9 to TRBJ2-3; possibly TRBD1 or TRBD2 for D (5 bases each). The CDR3 is 16 amino acids. V shed 3 bases and J shed 0 bases, with 13 bases lying between them. Germline V gene sequence: CDR1 SEHNR, CDR2 FQNEAQ (reference sequence). CDR3 residues: CASSLPWDPSTDTQYF. DNA of the CDR3: TGTGCCAGCAGCTTGCCCTGGGACCCTAGCACAGATACGCAGTATTTT.

V usage is TRBV6-5 and J usage is TRBJ2-2, with D perhaps given as TRBD1 or TRBD2 (5 bases each). V lost 3 bases, J lost 4 bases, and 12 bases lay in between. The CDR3 extends over 15 amino acids. Germline CDR1 reads MNHEY; CDR2 reads SVGAGI. The CDR3 protein is CASSYSRDVTGELFF. CDR3 coding DNA: TGTGCCAGCAGTTATTCCAGGGACGTCACCGGGGAGCTGTTTTTT.

The V and J genes are TRBV7-9 and TRBJ1-5; perhaps TRBD1 as D (5 bases). Looked up from germline, CDR1 is SEHNR and CDR2 is FQNEAQ (reference sequence). V lost 2 bases, J lost 1 base, and 6 bases lay in between. The CDR3 loop spans 14 amino acids. CDR3 nucleotide sequence: TGTGCCAGCAGCTTACCAGGGAGCAATCAGCCCCAGCATTTT. This translates into CASSLPGSNQPQHF.

The V and J genes are TRBV29-1 and TRBJ2-1; D gene uncertain. Germline V gene lookup returns CDR1 SQVTM and CDR2 ANQGSEA. The CDR3 runs 11 residues. V shed 5 bases and J shed 4 bases, with 6 bases lying between them. This CDR3 reads CSVLGYNEQFF. Written as DNA, the CDR3 is TGCAGCGTTTTGGGATACAATGAGCAGTTCTTC.